This section outlines one TCR beta chain sequence together with its context. TCRdb keeps only in-frame clones here, not all; method: immunoSEQ multiplex PCR. The sample yields some 120,000 clones, more than 70% seen once. The sample belongs to a study of control samples from healthy donors and cancer patients. V gave up 7 bases and J gave up 8 bases, with 12 bases separating them. This CDR3 has 13 amino acids. The sample consisted of blood. This TCR was recovered from a man in his fifties or sixties in good health. The rearrangement joins TRBV12-3 or TRBV12-4 to TRBJ1-6, with D tentatively TRBD1 (5 bases). The CDR3 sequence is CASTRDEDSPLHF. The CDR3 bases are TGTGCCAGCACCAGGGACGAGGATTCACCCCTCCACTTT.